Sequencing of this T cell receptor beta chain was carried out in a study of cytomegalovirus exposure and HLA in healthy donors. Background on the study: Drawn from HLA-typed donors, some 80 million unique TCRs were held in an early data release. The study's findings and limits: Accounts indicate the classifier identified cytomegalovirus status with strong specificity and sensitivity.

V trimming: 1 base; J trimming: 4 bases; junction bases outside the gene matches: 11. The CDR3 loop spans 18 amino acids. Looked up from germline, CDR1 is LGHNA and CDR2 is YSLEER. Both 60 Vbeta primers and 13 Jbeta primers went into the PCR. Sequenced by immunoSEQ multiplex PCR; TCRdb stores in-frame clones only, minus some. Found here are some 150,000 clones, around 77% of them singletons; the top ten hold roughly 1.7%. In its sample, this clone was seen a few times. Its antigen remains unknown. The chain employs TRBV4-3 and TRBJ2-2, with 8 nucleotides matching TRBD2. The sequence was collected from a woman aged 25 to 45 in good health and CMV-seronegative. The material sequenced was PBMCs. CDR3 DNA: TGCGCCAGCAGCCAAGGGTTGCAAGCGGGAGTCGTCACCGGGGAGCTGTTTTTT. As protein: CASSQGLQAGVVTGELFF.